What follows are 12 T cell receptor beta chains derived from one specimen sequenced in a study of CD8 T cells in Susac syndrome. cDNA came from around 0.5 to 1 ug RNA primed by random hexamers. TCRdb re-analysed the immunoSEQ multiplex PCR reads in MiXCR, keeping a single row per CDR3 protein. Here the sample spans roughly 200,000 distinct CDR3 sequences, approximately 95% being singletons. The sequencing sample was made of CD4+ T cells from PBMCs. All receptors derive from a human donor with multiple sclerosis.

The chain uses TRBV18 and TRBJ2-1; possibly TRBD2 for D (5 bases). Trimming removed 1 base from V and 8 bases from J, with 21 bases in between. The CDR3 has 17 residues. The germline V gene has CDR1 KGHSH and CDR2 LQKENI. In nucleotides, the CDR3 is TGTGCCAGCTCACCACTGAGGGTACGGGGTTGGGTCGATGAGCAGTTCTTC. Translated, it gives CASSPLRVRGWVDEQFF. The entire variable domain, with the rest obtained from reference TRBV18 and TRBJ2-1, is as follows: NAGVMQNPRHLVRRRGQEARLRCSPMKGHSHVYWYRQLPEEGLKFMVYLQKENIIDESGMPKERFSAEFPKEGPSILRIQQVVRGDSAAYFCASSPLRVRGWVDEQFFGPGTRLTVL.

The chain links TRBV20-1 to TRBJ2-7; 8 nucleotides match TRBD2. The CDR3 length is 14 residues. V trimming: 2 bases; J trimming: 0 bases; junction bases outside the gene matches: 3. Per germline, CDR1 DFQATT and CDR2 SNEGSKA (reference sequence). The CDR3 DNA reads TGCAGTGCTAGAAGCGGGGGTCTCTCCTACGAGCAGTACTTC. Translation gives CSARSGGLSYEQYF.

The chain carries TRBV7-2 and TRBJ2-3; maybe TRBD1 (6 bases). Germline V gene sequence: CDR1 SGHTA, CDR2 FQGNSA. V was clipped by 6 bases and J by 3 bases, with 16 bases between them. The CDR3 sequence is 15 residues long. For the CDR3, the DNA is TGTGCCAGCAGTTTTAGGTGGGACACTACAGATACGCAGTATTTT. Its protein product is CASSFRWDTTDTQYF.

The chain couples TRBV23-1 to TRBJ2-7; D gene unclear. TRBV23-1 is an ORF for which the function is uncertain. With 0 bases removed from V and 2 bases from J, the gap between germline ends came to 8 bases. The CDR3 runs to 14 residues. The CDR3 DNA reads TGCGCCAGCAGTCAATCAGACGGAACCTACGAGCAGTACGTC. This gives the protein CASSQSDGTYEQYV.

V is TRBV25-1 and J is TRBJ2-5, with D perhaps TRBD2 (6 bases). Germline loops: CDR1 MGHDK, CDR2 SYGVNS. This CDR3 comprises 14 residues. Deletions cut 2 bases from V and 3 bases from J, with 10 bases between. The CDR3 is CASSEGGTKETQYF. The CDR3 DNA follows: TGTGCCAGCAGTGAAGGGGGGACCAAAGAGACCCAGTACTTC.

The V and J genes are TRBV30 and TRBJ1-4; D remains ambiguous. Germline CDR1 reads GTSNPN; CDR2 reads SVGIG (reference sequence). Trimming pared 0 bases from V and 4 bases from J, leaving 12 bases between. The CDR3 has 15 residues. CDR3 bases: TGTGCCTGGAGTGTCAAGGGAATCAATAATGAAAAACTGTTTTTT. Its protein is CAWSVKGINNEKLFF.

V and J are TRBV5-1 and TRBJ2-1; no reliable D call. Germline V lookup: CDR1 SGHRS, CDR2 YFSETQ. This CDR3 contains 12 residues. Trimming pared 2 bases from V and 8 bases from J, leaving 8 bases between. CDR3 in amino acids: CASSLDRDEQFF. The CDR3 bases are TGCGCCAGCAGCTTAGATAGAGATGAGCAGTTCTTC. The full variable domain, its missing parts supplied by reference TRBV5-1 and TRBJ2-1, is KAGVTQTPRYLIKTRGQQVTLSCSPISGHRSVSWYQQTPGQGLQFLFEYFSETQRNKGNFPGRFSGRQFSNSRSEMNVSTLELGDSALYLCASSLDRDEQFFGPGTRLTVL.

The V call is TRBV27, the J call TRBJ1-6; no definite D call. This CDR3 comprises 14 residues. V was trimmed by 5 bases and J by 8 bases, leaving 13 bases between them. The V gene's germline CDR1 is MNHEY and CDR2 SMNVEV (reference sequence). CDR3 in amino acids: CASSQTRRDSPLHF. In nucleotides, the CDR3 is TGTGCCAGCAGTCAGACCCGGAGGGATTCACCCCTCCACTTT.

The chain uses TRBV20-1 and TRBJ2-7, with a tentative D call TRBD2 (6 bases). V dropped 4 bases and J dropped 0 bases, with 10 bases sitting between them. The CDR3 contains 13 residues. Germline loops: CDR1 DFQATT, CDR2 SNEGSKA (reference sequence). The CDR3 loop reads CSAIRGTSYEQYF. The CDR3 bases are TGCAGTGCTATCCGGGGGACCTCCTACGAGCAGTACTTC.

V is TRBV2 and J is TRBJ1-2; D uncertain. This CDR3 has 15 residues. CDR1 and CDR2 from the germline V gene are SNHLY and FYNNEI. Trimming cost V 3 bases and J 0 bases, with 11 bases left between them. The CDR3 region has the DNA TGTGCCAGCAGTGAGAGGACTGGAGCTAACTATGGCTACACCTTC. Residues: CASSERTGANYGYTF.

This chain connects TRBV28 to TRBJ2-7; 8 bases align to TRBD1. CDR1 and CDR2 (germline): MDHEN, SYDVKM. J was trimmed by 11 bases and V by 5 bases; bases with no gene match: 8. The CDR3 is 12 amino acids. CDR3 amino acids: CASSPRTGPEYF. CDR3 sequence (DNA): TGTGCCAGCAGTCCCAGGACAGGGCCGGAGTACTTC.

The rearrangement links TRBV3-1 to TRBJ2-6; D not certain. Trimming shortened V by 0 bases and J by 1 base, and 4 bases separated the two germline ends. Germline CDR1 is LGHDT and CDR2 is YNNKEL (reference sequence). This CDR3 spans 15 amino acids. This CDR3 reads CASSQDVSGANVLTF. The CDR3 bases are TGTGCCAGCAGCCAAGACGTGTCTGGGGCCAACGTCCTGACTTTC.